This TCR beta chain was retrieved from a study of T cells in Graves' hyperthyroidism and ophthalmopathy. Study at large: Peripheral blood collection took place at initial diagnosis, before any treatment. Notes on the study in general: Ophthalmopathy prediction by the model preceded onset by a median roughly 6 months. Ophthalmopathy could be told apart from stable hyperthyroidism with a 13 V-J model.

The table lists this clonotype with many counts. Antigen specificity is unknown. PBMCs were sourced from less than 12 ml fresh peripheral blood. Between the trimmed V and J ends, which lost 3 bases and 7 bases, there was a span of 10 bases. Germline V lookup: CDR1 GTSNPN, CDR2 SVGIG (reference sequence). The CDR3 extends over 11 amino acids. Amplification yielded TCR beta CDR3 regions, with RNA transcripts as the source. TCR CDR3 underwent first-round RT-PCR with the HTBI primer set. TCRdb called the multiplex PCR reads again in MiXCR, with one record for every CDR3 protein. The profile shows a few hundred thousand distinct CDR3 sequences, roughly 16% of them singletons.

V usage is TRBV30 and J usage is TRBJ2-7; D unresolved. Sample: blood. The TCR was taken from a woman younger than 45 with Graves' ophthalmopathy. Here the CDR3 DNA reads TGTGCCTGGAGCGGCCTGTGGGAGCAGTACTTC. Translated: CAWSGLWEQYF.